The rows below give T cell receptor beta chains drawn from one sample of a study of spatial heterogeneity in lung cancer. TCRdb reprocessed the 5' RACE reads with MiXCR, giving one entry per CDR3 protein. The data contain some 20,000 distinct CDR3 sequences, around 7% of them singletons. Sequencing used lung tumor tissue, obtained at surgery. The receptors were sampled from a female donor with early-stage non-small cell lung cancer. Both conserved end residues are part of each CDR3. Fields, in order: CDR3 length, V gene, J gene, CDR3 protein.

>19|TRBV7-2|TRBJ2-1
CASSLGPRTLAGGPNEQFF
>16|TRBV5-1|TRBJ2-7
CASSLEVGAKYYEQYF
>16|TRBV7-2|TRBJ2-1
CASSWNSGGAYNEQFF
>14|TRBV18|TRBJ1-5
CASSPDRGNQPQHF
>15|TRBV18|TRBJ2-7
CASSPPGTGTYEQYF
>13|TRBV7-6|TRBJ2-3
CASSLGYTDTQYF
>11|TRBV28|TRBJ1-2
CASSGDYGYTF
>16|TRBV30|TRBJ2-6
CAWSASGTTGANVLTF
>13|TRBV18|TRBJ1-2
CASSSGNNYGYTF
>12|TRBV6-2/TRBV6-3|TRBJ2-1
CASSGQGAYPFF
>15|TRBV7-2|TRBJ2-3
CASSSSGGPLNTQYF
>15|TRBV24-1|TRBJ2-1
CATSDRAGGFHEQFF
>13|TRBV15|TRBJ2-7
CATSREGGEEQYF
>15|TRBV5-6|TRBJ1-2
CASSLSGQGAAGYTF
>16|TRBV12-3/TRBV12-4|TRBJ1-2
CASSVTEVEANYGYTF
>14|TRBV12-3/TRBV12-4|TRBJ2-7
CASRPGQGSYEQYF
>16|TRBV3-1|TRBJ2-3
CASSQRLAGAADTQYF
>12|TRBV30|TRBJ2-7
CAWSEVQGEQYF
>14|TRBV6-2/TRBV6-3|TRBJ2-2
CASTVQGVGGELFF
>14|TRBV27|TRBJ2-1
CASSLAGYYNEQFF
>13|TRBV3-1|TRBJ2-7
CASSLDREGEQYF
>14|TRBV7-3|TRBJ2-2
CASSLKGSPAELFF
>15|TRBV2|TRBJ2-2
CASSELAGGTGELFF
>17|TRBV4-1|TRBJ2-2
CASSQGAGQGSDGELFF
>14|TRBV7-3|TRBJ2-3
CASTLGGPGDTQYF
>14|TRBV5-1|TRBJ2-7
CASGSGGPTYEQYF
>14|TRBV16|TRBJ2-3
CATKGQQSTDTQYF
>15|TRBV5-1|TRBJ2-1
CASSITPYSYNEQFF
>14|TRBV25-1|TRBJ1-2
CASSDPQGNYGYTF
>13|TRBV10-2|TRBJ1-1
CASNQFLNTEAFF
>14|TRBV20-1|TRBJ1-5
CSAPVDSLNQPQHF
>15|TRBV4-1|TRBJ2-7
CASSHPVVRGQEQYF
>14|TRBV7-2|TRBJ1-6
CASSPQVANSPLHF